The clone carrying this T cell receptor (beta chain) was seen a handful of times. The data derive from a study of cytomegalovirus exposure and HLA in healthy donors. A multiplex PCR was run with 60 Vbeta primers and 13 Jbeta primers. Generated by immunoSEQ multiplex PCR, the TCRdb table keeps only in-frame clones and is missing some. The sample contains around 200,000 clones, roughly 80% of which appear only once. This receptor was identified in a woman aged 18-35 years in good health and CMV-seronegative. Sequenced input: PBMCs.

The CDR3 reads CASSQVRFSYEQYF. DNA of the CDR3: TGCGCCAGCAGCCAAGTCCGGTTCTCCTACGAGCAGTACTTC. The V and J genes are TRBV4-1 and TRBJ2-7; D not resolved. The CDR3 sequence is 14 residues long. Trimming took 1 base from V and 0 from J, leaving 7 bases between them. CDR1 is MGHRA and CDR2 is YSYEKL in the germline V gene.